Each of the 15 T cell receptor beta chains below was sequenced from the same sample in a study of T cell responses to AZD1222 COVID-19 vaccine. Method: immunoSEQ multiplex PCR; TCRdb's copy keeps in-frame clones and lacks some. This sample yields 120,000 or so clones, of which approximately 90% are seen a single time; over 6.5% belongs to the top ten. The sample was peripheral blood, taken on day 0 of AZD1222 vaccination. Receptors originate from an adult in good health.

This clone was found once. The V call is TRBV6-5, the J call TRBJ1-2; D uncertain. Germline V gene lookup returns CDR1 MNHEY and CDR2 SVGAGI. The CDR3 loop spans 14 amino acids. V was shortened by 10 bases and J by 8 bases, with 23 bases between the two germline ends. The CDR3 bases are TGTGCCACCGCCTTTAAGGGAGAATCGGGCGGCTACACCTTC. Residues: CATAFKGESGGYTF.

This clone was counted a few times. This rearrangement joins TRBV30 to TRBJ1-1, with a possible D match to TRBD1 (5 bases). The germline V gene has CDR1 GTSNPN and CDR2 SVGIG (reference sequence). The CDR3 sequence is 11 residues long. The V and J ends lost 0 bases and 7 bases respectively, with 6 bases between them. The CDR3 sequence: CAWSVGVEAFF. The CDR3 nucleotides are TGTGCCTGGAGTGTAGGGGTTGAAGCTTTCTTT.

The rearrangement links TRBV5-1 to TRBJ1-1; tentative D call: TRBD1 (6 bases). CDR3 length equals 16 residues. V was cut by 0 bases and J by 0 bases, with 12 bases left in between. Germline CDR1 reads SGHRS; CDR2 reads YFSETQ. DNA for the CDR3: TGCGCCAGCAGCTTGGAACAGGGTTCTTTGAACACTGAAGCTTTCTTT. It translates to CASSLEQGSLNTEAFF.

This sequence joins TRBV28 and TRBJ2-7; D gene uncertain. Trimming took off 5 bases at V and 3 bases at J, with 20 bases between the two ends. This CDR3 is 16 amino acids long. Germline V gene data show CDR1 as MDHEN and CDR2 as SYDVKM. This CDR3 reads CASSTPSIGYIYEQYF. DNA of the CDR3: TGTGCCAGCAGTACCCCAAGCATCGGGTACATCTACGAGCAGTACTTC.

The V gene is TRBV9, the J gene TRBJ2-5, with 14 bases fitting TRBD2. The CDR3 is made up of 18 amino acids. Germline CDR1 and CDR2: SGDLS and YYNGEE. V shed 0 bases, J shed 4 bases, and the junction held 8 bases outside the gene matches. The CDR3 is CASSVGLAGGLWVETQYF. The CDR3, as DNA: TGTGCCAGCAGCGTAGGACTAGCGGGGGGGCTGTGGGTAGAGACCCAGTACTTC.

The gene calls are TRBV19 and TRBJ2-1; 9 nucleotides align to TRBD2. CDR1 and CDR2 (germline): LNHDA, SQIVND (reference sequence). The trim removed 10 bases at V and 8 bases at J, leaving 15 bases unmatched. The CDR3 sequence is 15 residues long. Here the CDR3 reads CATGGRRGGVDEQFF. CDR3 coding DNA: TGTGCCACCGGAGGGCGGCGGGGGGGCGTAGATGAGCAGTTCTTC.

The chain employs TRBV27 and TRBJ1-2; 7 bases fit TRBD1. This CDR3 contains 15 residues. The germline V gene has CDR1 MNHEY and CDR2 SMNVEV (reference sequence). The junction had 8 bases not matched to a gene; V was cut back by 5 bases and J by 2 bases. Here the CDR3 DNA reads TGTGCCAGCAGTCAAAACAGGGGCGGAAACTATGGCTACACCTTC. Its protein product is CASSQNRGGNYGYTF.

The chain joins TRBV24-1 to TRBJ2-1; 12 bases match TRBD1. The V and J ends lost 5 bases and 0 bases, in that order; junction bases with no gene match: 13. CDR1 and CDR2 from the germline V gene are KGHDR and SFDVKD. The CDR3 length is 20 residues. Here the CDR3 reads CATSGGQGALTLSSYNEQFF. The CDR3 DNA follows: TGTGCCACCAGTGGGGGACAGGGGGCCTTAACGTTGAGCTCCTACAATGAGCAGTTCTTC.

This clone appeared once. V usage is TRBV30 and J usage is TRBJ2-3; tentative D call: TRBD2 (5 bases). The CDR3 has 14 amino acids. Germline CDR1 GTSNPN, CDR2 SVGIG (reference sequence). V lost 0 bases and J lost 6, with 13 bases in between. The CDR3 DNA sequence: TGTGCCTGGAGTGTAGAAACCACGGGGGATACGCAGTATTTT. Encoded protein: CAWSVETTGDTQYF.

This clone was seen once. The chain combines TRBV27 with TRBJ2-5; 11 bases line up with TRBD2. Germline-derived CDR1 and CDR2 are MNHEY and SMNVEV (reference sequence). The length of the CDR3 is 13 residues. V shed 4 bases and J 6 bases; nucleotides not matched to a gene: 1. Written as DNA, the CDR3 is TGTGCCAGCAGTTCTAGCGGGGGGAAGACCCAGTACTTC. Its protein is CASSSSGGKTQYF.

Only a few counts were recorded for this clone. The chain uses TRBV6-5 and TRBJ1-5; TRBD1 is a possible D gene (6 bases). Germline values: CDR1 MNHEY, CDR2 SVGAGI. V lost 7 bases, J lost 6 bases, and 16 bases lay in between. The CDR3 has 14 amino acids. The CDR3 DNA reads TGTGCCAGCATAAAAAACAGGGCACGTCAGCCCCAGCATTTT. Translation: CASIKNRARQPQHF.

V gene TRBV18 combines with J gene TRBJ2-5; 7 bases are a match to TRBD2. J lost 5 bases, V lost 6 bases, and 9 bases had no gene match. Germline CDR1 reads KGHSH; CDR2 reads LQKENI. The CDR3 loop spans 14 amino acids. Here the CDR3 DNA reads TGTGCCAGCTCCCCTGGACCCGGGGGGGAGACCCAGTACTTC. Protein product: CASSPGPGGETQYF. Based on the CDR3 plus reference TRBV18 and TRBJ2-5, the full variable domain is NAGVMQNPRHLVRRRGQEARLRCSPMKGHSHVYWYRQLPEEGLKFMVYLQKENIIDESGMPKERFSAEFPKEGPSILRIQQVVRGDSAAYFCASSPGPGGETQYFGPGTRLLVL.

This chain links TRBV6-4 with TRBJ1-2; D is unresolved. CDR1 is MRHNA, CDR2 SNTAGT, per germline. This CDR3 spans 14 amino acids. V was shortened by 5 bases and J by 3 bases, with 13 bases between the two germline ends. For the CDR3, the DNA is TGTGCCAGCAGTCCTACGGGTTACGACTATGGCTACACCTTC. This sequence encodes CASSPTGYDYGYTF.

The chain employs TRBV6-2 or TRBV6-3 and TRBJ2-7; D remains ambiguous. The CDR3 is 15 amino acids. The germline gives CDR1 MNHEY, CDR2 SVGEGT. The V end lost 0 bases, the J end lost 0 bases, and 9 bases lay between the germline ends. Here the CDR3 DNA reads TGTGCCAGCAGTTACTCCGAGCATAGCTCCTACGAGCAGTACTTC. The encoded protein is CASSYSEHSSYEQYF.

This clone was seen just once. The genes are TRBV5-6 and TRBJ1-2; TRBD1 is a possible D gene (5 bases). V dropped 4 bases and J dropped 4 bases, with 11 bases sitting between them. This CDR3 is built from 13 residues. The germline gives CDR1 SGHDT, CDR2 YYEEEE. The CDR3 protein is CASSPQGTYGYTF. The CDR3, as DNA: TGTGCCAGCAGCCCGCAGGGTACCTATGGCTACACCTTC.